The next 19 T cell receptor beta chains were all read from a single sample in a study of cytomegalovirus exposure and HLA in healthy donors (dated by TCRdb to about 2017). Receptor amplification or capture employed the immunoSEQ multiplex PCR assay. For the multiplex PCR, a mixture combining 60 forward primers for TCR Vbeta segments and 13 reverse primers for TCR Jbeta segments was used. What TCRdb holds here is the immuneACCESS table cut down to in-frame rearrangements. Part of the clones is not present; checked against another copy, under half of the missing clones reflect an unresolved V gene, and the others are unexplained. The sample table lists more than 80,000 clones, approximately 82% of them with a count of one. The ten most abundant clones make up 2% to 3% of the sample. Sequenced: PBMCs. These TCRs come from a man aged 40-55 years in good health and CMV-seronegative.

The chain joins TRBV5-6 to TRBJ1-1; tentative D call: TRBD1 (5 bases). This CDR3 spans 12 amino acids. CDR1 and CDR2 (germline): SGHDT, YYEEEE. Trimming cost V 2 bases and J 7 bases, with 9 bases left between them. CDR3: CASSFTGYEAFF. For the CDR3, the DNA is TGTGCCAGCAGCTTTACAGGTTATGAAGCTTTCTTT.

The chain's CDR3 is CASSERGGQETQYF. The DNA of the CDR3 is TGCGCCAGCAGTGAGCGGGGGGGCCAAGAGACCCAGTACTTC. The chain employs TRBV10-1 and TRBJ2-5; 8 bases fit TRBD2. This CDR3 contains 14 residues. The V gene's germline CDR1 is WNHNN and CDR2 SYGVQD (reference sequence). Losses at the gene ends were 2 bases for V and 1 base for J; bases not matched to a gene: 0.

The chain uses TRBV5-1 and TRBJ1-2, with D hard to call. Trimming shortened V by 0 bases and J by 5 bases, and 5 bases separated the two germline ends. The V gene's germline CDR1 is SGHRS and CDR2 YFSETQ. The CDR3 is 12 residues long. CDR3 sequence reads: CASSLASYGYTF. The CDR3 DNA follows: TGCGCCAGCAGCTTGGCCTCGTATGGCTACACCTTC. Combining the CDR3 with reference TRBV5-1 and TRBJ1-2 gives the whole variable domain KAGVTQTPRYLIKTRGQQVTLSCSPISGHRSVSWYQQTPGQGLQFLFEYFSETQRNKGNFPGRFSGRQFSNSRSEMNVSTLELGDSALYLCASSLASYGYTFGSGTRLTVV.

V usage is TRBV6-5 and J usage is TRBJ1-1; D gene uncertain. V gave up 0 bases and J gave up 3 bases, with 8 bases separating them. The CDR3 sequence is 14 residues long. The germline V gene has CDR1 MNHEY and CDR2 SVGAGI. The CDR3 coding sequence is TGTGCCAGCAGTTACTCCCGGGAATACACTGAAGCTTTCTTT. Amino acid sequence: CASSYSREYTEAFF.

This sequence joins TRBV14 and TRBJ2-4, with D tentatively TRBD1 (6 bases). This CDR3 contains 15 residues. The V and J ends lost 1 base and 4 bases respectively, with 11 bases between them. Germline lookup yields CDR1 SGHDN and CDR2 FVKESK. CDR3 amino acids: CASSQVSGTKNIQYF. For the CDR3, the DNA is TGTGCCAGCAGCCAAGTATCTGGGACAAAAAACATTCAGTACTTC. Together with reference TRBV14 and TRBJ2-4, the CDR3 gives the full variable domain: EAGVTQFPSHSVIEKGQTVTLRCDPISGHDNLYWYRRVMGKEIKFLLHFVKESKQDESGMPNNRFLAERTGGTYSTLKVQPAELEDSGVYFCASSQVSGTKNIQYFGAGTRLSVL.

The chain joins TRBV5-6 to TRBJ2-1, with D possibly TRBD2 on 5 matching bases. Looked up from germline, CDR1 is SGHDT and CDR2 is YYEEEE. V lost 0 bases, J lost 7 bases, and 8 bases lay in between. The length of the CDR3 is 13 residues. The CDR3 nucleotides are TGTGCCAGCAGCTTGGGGACTCCGAATGAGCAGTTCTTC. Translated: CASSLGTPNEQFF. The full variable domain, its missing parts supplied by reference TRBV5-6 and TRBJ2-1, is DAGVTQSPTHLIKTRGQQVTLRCSPKSGHDTVSWYQQALGQGPQFIFQYYEEEERQRGNFPDRFSGHQFPNYSSELNVNALLLGDSALYLCASSLGTPNEQFFGPGTRLTVL.

The chain carries TRBV2 and TRBJ2-1; the match to TRBD2 covers 15 bases. This CDR3 spans 17 amino acids. The V gene's germline CDR1 is SNHLY and CDR2 FYNNEI. V dropped 6 bases and J dropped 10; count of bases not matched to a gene: 13. In DNA, the CDR3 is TGTGCCAGCAGCCTCAGGACTAGCGGGGGGGCAAAAGGGGAGCAGTTCTTC. Its translation is CASSLRTSGGAKGEQFF.

The genes are TRBV5-1 and TRBJ2-5; D ambiguous. This CDR3 is built from 14 residues. Germline V gives CDR1 SGHRS, CDR2 YFSETQ. V dropped 3 bases and J dropped 2 bases, with 11 bases sitting between them. CDR3 loop: CASSYTVAQETQYF. The CDR3, as DNA: TGCGCCAGCAGCTATACAGTGGCGCAAGAGACCCAGTACTTC.

V is TRBV9 and J is TRBJ2-1, with TRBD2 matching 12 bases. The ends lost 2 bases at V and 4 bases at J; junction bases unmatched: 1. The CDR3 length is 15 residues. Germline loops: CDR1 SGDLS, CDR2 YYNGEE. The DNA of the CDR3 is TGTGCCAGCAGCGTCACTAGCGGGGGGTACAATGAGCAGTTCTTC. This codes for CASSVTSGGYNEQFF.

The chain carries TRBV5-8 and TRBJ2-1, with 8 bases aligning to TRBD1. V gave up 6 bases and J gave up 9 bases; unmatched junction bases: 5. The germline V gene has CDR1 SGHTS and CDR2 YDEGEE. The CDR3 sequence is 12 residues long. The CDR3 region is CASTTGGSEQFF. The CDR3 region has the DNA TGTGCCAGCACCACAGGGGGTAGTGAGCAGTTCTTC.

The rearrangement joins TRBV28 to TRBJ1-5; no reliable D call. The germline gives CDR1 MDHEN, CDR2 SYDVKM. V lost 1 base and J 0 bases, leaving 4 bases between the germline ends. The CDR3 contains 14 residues. CDR3 in DNA: TGTGCCAGCAGTTTATCCGGTAGCAATCAGCCCCAGCATTTT. The encoded protein is CASSLSGSNQPQHF.

The rearrangement links TRBV9 to TRBJ2-1, with D possibly matching TRBD1 (6 bases). Germline CDR1 reads SGDLS; CDR2 reads YYNGEE. Trimming pared 3 bases from V and 0 bases from J, leaving 10 bases between. This CDR3 is 15 amino acids long. CDR3 residues: CASSADRISYNEQFF. The CDR3 nucleotides are TGTGCCAGCAGCGCTGACAGGATCTCCTACAATGAGCAGTTCTTC.

The V and J genes are TRBV7-9 and TRBJ2-2, with TRBD2 as a possible D gene (6 bases). Deletions cut 1 base from V and 3 bases from J, with 9 bases between. In germline, CDR1 is SEHNR, CDR2 FQNEAQ (reference sequence). The CDR3 has 15 amino acids. The CDR3 loop reads CASSLGLAYTGELFF. The CDR3 DNA is TGTGCCAGCAGCTTAGGGCTAGCGTACACCGGGGAGCTGTTTTTT.

The V and J genes are TRBV6-5 and TRBJ2-7; possible D gene TRBD1, 6 bases. Trimming took off 4 bases at V and 1 base at J, with 11 bases between the two ends. CDR1 MNHEY and CDR2 SVGAGI come from the germline V gene. This CDR3 comprises 14 residues. This chain's CDR3 is CASSSQGMSYEQYF. The CDR3 nucleotides are TGTGCCAGCAGTTCACAGGGAATGTCCTACGAGCAGTACTTC.

The chain combines TRBV19 with TRBJ1-5; TRBD1 aligns across 8 bases. Trimming took 4 bases from V and 3 from J; bases not matched to a gene: 8. Germline V gene sequence: CDR1 LNHDA, CDR2 SQIVND (reference sequence). The length of the CDR3 is 16 residues. For the CDR3, the DNA is TGTGCCAGTAGTACAAGGACAGGGTGGGACAATCAGCCCCAGCATTTT. Translation: CASSTRTGWDNQPQHF.

The gene calls are TRBV2 and TRBJ2-1; 9 bases line up with TRBD1. Germline V gene lookup returns CDR1 SNHLY and CDR2 FYNNEI. The CDR3 is 16 amino acids. Trimming cost V 7 bases and J 3 bases; bases outside gene matches: 10. The chain's CDR3 is CASTFSRDRDYNEQFF. As DNA, the CDR3 is TGTGCCAGCACTTTCTCCCGGGACAGGGACTACAATGAGCAGTTCTTC.

This clone was detected only once. The chain is built from TRBV21-1 and TRBJ2-3; TRBD2 is the table's D call and was not checked against the DNA. TRBV21-1 counts as a pseudogene. CDR3 length equals 17 residues. CDR3 nucleotide sequence: TGTGCCAGCAGCAAAGATCCAGCGGGGGAAATCACAGATACGCAGTATTTT. Translating gives CASSKDPAGEITDTQYF.

This clone was detected a few times. This chain links TRBV6-5 with TRBJ2-7, with 8 bases matching TRBD1. The CDR3 contains 14 residues. With 2 bases clipped from V and 7 bases from J, the junction kept 7 bases outside the gene matches. Germline V gene sequence: CDR1 MNHEY, CDR2 SVGAGI. CDR3: CASSYLAGQGEQYF. The CDR3 DNA reads TGTGCCAGCAGTTACCTTGCAGGACAGGGAGAGCAGTACTTC.

This clone has only a few counts. CDR3 sequence reads: CASSQDEGGPQHF. CDR3 DNA sequence: TGCGCCAGCAGCCAAGATGAGGGAGGGCCCCAGCATTTT. The chain couples TRBV4-1 to TRBJ1-5; the D is unclear. Germline V gives CDR1 MGHRA, CDR2 YSYEKL. This CDR3 is built from 13 residues. The germline V and J ends were trimmed by 0 bases and 9 bases, with 9 bases remaining between them.